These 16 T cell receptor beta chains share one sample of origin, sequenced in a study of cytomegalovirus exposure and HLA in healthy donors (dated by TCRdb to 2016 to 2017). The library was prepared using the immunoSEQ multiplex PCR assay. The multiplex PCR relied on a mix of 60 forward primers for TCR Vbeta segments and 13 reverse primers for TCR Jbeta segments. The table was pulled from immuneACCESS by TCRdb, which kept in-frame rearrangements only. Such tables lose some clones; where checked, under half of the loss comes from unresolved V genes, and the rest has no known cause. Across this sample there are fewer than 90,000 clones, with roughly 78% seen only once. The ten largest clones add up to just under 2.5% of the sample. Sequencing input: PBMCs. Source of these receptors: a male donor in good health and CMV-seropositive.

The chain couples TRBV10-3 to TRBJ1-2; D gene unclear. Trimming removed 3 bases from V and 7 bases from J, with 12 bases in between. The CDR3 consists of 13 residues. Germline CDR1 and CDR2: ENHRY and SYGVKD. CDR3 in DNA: TGTGCCATCAGTGAAGGCCCGGAGGTTGGCTACACCTTC. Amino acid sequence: CAISEGPEVGYTF.

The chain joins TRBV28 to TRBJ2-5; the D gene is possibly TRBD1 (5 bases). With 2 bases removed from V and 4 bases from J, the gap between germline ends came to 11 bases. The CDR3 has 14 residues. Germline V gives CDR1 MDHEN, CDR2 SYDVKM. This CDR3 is CASSLRQGGETQYF. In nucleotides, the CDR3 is TGTGCCAGCAGTTTAAGGCAGGGTGGAGAGACCCAGTACTTC.

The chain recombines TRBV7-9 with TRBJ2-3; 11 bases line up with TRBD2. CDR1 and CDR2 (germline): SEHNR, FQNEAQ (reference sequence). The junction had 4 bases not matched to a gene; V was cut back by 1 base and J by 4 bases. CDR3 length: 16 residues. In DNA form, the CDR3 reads TGTGCCAGCAGCTTAGGGCTAGCGGGAGGCGCAGATACGCAGTATTTT. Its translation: CASSLGLAGGADTQYF.

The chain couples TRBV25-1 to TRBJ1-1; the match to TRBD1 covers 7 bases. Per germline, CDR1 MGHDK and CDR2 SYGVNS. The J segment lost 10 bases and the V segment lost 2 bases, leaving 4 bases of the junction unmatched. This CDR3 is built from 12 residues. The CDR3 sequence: CASSEMDRIAFF. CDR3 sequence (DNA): TGTGCCAGCAGTGAAATGGACAGGATAGCTTTCTTT.

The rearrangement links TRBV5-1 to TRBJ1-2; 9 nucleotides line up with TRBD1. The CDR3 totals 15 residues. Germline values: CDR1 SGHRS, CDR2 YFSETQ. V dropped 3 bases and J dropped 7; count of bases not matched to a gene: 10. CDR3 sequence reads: CASSYTPGQGLGYTF. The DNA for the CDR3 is TGCGCCAGCAGCTATACTCCGGGACAGGGCCTTGGCTACACCTTC.

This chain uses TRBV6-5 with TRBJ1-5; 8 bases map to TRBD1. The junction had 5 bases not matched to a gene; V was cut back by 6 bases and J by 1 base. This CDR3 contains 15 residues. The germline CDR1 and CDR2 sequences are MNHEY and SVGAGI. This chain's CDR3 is CASRPTGVSNQPQHF. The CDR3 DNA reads TGTGCCAGCAGGCCGACAGGGGTGAGCAATCAGCCCCAGCATTTT.

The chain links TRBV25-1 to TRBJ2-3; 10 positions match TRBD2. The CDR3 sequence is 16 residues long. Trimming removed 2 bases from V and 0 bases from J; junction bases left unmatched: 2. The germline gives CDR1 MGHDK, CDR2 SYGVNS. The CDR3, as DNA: TGTGCCAGCAGTGAAACTAGCGGGGCAAGCACAGATACGCAGTATTTT. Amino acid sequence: CASSETSGASTDTQYF.

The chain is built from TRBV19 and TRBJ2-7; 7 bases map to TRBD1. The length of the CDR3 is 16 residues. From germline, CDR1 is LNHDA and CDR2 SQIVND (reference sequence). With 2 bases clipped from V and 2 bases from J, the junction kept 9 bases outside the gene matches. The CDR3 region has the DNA TGTGCCAGTAGTATATCAAGGGGGCCTCAACCCTACGAGCAGTACTTC. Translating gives CASSISRGPQPYEQYF.

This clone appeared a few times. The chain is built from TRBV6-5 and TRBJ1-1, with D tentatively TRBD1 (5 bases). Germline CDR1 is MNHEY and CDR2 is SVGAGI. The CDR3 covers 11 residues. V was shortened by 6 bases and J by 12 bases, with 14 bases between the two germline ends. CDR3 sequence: CASRSGRDSFF. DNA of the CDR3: TGTGCCAGCAGATCCGGCCGGGACTCTTTCTTT.

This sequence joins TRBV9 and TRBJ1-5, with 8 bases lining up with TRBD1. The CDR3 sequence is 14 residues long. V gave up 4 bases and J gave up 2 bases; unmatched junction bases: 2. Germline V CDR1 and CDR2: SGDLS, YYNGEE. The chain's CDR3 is CASSTGGRNQPQHF. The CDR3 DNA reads TGTGCCAGCAGCACAGGGGGTCGCAATCAGCCCCAGCATTTT.

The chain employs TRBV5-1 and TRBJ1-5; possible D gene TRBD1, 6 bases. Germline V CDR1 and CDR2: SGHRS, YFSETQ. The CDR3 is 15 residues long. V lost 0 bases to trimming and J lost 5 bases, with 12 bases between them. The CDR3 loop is CASSLGGGAYQPQHF. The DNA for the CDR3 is TGCGCCAGCAGCTTGGGAGGGGGGGCGTATCAGCCCCAGCATTTT. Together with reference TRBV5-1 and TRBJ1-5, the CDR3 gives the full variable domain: KAGVTQTPRYLIKTRGQQVTLSCSPISGHRSVSWYQQTPGQGLQFLFEYFSETQRNKGNFPGRFSGRQFSNSRSEMNVSTLELGDSALYLCASSLGGGAYQPQHFGDGTRLSIL.

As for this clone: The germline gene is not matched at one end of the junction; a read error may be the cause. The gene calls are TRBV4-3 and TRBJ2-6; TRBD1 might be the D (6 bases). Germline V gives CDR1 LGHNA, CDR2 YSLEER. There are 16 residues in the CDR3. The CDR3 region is CASSQDLTLGATVLTF. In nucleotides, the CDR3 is TGCGCCAGCAGCCAAGATCTCACACTGGGGGCCACCGTCCTGACTTTC.

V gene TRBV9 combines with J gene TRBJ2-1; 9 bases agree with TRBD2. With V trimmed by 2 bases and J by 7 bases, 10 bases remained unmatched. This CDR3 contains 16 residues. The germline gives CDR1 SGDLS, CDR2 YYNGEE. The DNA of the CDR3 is TGTGCCAGCAGCGTTGTTCCGGGACTAGCAGTTAATGAGCAGTTCTTC. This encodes CASSVVPGLAVNEQFF.

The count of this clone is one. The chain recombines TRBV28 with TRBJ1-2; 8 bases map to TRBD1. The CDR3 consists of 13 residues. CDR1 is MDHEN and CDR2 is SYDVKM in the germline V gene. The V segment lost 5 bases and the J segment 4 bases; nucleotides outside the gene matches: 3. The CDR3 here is CASSLQGAYGYTF. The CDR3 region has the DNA TGTGCCAGCAGTCTTCAGGGGGCCTATGGCTACACCTTC.

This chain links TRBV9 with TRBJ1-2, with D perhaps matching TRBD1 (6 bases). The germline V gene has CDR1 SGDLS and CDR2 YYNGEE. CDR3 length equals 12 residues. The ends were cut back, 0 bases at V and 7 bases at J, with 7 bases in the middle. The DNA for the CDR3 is TGTGCCAGCAGCGTAGTGGACAGTGGCTACACCTTC. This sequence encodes CASSVVDSGYTF.

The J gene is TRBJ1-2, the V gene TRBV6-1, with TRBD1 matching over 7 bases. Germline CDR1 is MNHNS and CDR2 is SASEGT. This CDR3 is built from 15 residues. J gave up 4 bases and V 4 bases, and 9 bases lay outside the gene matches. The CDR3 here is CASSGSQTGSYGYTF. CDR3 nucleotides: TGTGCCAGCAGTGGATCCCAGACAGGGTCCTATGGCTACACCTTC.